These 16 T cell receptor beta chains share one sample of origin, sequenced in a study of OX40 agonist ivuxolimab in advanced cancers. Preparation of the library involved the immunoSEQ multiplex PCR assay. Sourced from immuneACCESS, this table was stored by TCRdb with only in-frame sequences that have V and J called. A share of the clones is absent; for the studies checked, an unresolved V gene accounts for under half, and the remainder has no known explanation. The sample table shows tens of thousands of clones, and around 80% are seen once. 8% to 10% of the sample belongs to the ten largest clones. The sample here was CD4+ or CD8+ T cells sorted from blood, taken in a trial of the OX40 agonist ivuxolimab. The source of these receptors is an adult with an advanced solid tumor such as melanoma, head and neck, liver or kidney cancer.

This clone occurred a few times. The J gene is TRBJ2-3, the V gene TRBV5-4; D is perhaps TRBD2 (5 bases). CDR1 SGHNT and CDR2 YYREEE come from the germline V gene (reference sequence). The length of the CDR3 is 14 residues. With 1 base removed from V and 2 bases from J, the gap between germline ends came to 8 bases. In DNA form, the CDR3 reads TGTGCCAGCAGCTTGAGCGGTGTCACAGATACGCAGTATTTT. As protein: CASSLSGVTDTQYF.

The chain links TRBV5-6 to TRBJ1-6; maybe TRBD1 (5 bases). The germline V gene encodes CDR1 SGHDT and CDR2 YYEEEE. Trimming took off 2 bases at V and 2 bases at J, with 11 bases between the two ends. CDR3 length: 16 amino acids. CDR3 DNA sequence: TGTGCCAGCAGCTTTAGGGACGGGGCCTATAATTCACCCCTCCACTTT. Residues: CASSFRDGAYNSPLHF.

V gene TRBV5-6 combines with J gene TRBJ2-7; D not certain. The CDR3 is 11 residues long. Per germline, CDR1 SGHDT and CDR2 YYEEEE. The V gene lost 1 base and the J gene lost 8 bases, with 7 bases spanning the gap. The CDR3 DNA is TGTGCCAGCAGCTTGAAGGGCAAGCAGTACTTC. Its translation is CASSLKGKQYF.

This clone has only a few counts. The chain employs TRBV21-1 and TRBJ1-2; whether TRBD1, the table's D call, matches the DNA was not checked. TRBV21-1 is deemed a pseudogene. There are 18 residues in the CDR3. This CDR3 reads CASSGSITRTGGDYGYTF. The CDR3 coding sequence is TGTGCCAGCAGCGGAAGCATAACTAGGACAGGGGGAGACTATGGCTACACCTTC.

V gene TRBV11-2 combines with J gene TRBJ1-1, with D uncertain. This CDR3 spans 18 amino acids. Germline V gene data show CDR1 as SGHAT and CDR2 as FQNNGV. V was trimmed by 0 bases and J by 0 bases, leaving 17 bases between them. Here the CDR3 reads CASSLDGSGVGMNTEAFF. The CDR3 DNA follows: TGTGCCAGCAGCTTAGACGGGTCAGGAGTTGGAATGAACACTGAAGCTTTCTTT. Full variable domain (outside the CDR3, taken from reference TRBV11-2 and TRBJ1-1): EAGVAQSPRYKIIEKRQSVAFWCNPISGHATLYWYQQILGQGPKLLIQFQNNGVVDDSQLPKDRFSAERLKGVDSTLKIQPAKLEDSAVYLCASSLDGSGVGMNTEAFFGQGTRLTVV.

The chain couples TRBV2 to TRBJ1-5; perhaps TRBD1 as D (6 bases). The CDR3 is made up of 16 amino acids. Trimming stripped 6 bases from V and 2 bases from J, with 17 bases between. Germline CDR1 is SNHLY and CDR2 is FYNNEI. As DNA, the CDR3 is TGTGCCAGCAGAGGAAATAGGGGGGCGGGCAATCAGCCCCAGCATTTT. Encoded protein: CASRGNRGAGNQPQHF.

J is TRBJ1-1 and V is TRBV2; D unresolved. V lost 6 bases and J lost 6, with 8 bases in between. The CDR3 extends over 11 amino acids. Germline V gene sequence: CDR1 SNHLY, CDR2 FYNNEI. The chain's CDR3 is CASRWYSEAFF. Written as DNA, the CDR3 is TGTGCCAGCAGGTGGTACTCTGAAGCTTTCTTT.

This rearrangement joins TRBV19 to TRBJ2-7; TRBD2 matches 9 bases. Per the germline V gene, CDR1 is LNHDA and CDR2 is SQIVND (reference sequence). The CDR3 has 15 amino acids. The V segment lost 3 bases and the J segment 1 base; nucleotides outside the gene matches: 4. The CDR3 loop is CASSIWLAGSYEQYF. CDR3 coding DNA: TGTGCCAGTAGTATCTGGCTAGCGGGGTCCTACGAGCAGTACTTC.

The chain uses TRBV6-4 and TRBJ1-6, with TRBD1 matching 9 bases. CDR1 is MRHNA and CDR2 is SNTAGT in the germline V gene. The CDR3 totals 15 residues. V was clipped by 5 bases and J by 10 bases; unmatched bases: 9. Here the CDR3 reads CASSIGTGYTSPLHF. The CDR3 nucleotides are TGTGCCAGCAGTATCGGGACAGGGTATACGTCACCCCTCCACTTT.

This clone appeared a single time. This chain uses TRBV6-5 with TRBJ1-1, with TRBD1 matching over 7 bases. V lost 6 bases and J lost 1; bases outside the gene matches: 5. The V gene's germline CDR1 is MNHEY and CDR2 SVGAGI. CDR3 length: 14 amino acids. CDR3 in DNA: TGTGCCAGCAGCCCCAGGGGGGCGAACACTGAAGCTTTCTTT. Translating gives CASSPRGANTEAFF.

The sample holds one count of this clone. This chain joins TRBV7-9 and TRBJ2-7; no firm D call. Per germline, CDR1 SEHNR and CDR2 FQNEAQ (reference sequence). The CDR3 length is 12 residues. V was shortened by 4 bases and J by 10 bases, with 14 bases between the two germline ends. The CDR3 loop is CASSSGQSPQYF. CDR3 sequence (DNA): TGTGCCAGCAGCTCAGGCCAGAGTCCTCAGTACTTC.

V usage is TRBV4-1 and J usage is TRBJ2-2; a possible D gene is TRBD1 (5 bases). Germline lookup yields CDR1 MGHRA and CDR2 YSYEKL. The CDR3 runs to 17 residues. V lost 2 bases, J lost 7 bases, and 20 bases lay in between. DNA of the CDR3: TGCGCCAGCAGCCAACCCTCCACAGGTACCTTTAACGGGGAGCTGTTTTTT. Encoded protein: CASSQPSTGTFNGELFF.

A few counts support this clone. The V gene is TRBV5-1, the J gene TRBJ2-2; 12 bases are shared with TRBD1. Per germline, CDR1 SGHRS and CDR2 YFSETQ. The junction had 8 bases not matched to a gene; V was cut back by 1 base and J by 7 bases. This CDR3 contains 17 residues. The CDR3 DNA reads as TGCGCCAGCAGCTTGTTTCGGGACAGGGGGCTTAGCGGGGAGCTGTTTTTT. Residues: CASSLFRDRGLSGELFF.

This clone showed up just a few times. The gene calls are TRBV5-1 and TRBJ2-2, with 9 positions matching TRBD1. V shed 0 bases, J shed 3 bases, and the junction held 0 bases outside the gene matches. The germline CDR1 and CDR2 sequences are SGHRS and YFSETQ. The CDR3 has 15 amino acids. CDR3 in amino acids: CASSLGDRDTGELFF. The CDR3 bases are TGCGCCAGCAGCTTGGGGGACAGGGACACCGGGGAGCTGTTTTTT. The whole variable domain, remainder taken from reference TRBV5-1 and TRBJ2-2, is KAGVTQTPRYLIKTRGQQVTLSCSPISGHRSVSWYQQTPGQGLQFLFEYFSETQRNKGNFPGRFSGRQFSNSRSEMNVSTLELGDSALYLCASSLGDRDTGELFFGEGSRLTVL.

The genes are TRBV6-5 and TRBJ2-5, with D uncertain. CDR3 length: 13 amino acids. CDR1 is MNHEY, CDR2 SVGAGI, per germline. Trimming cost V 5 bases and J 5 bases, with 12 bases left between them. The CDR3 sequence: CASSATFRETQYF. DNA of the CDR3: TGTGCCAGCAGTGCCACCTTTCGGGAGACCCAGTACTTC.

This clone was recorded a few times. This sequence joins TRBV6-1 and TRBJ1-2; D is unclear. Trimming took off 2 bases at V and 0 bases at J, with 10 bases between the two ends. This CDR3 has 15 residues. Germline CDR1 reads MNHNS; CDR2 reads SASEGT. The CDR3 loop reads CASSEPSLANYGYTF. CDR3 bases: TGTGCCAGCAGTGAACCCTCACTAGCTAACTATGGCTACACCTTC.